The 3 T cell receptor beta chains listed next were all sequenced from one sample in a study of PD-1 blockade in classical Hodgkin lymphoma. Autologous stem cell transplantation was followed by relapse in every patient, and brentuximab vedotin exposure varied. Clones were sequenced by immunoSEQ multiplex PCR, and TCRdb holds only the in-frame ones, with some missing. The data show 29,000 or so clones, approximately 70% seen once. Sequences were derived from peripheral blood mononuclear cells (PBMCs), sampled before the second cycle of nivolumab. The receptors stem from a human donor with classical Hodgkin lymphoma.

This clone was counted between two and nine times. V and J are TRBV2 and TRBJ2-2; 7 bases match TRBD2. Per the germline V gene, CDR1 is SNHLY and CDR2 is FYNNEI. CDR3 size: 15 residues. The junction had 11 bases not matched to a gene; V was cut back by 7 bases and J by 6 bases. The CDR3 region is CASKRERAGAGELFF. The CDR3 nucleotides read TGTGCCAGCAAGAGGGAGCGGGCGGGAGCCGGGGAGCTGTTTTTT.

This rearrangement joins TRBV7-2 to TRBJ2-2; D not certain. V shed 5 bases and J shed 7 bases, with 8 bases lying between them. Germline values: CDR1 SGHTA, CDR2 FQGNSA. This CDR3 region has 12 residues. CDR3 nucleotide sequence: TGTGCCAGCAGCGTATATGGCGGGGAGCTGTTTTTT. Translated: CASSVYGGELFF.

This rearrangement joins TRBV5-4 to TRBJ2-5, with 8 positions matching TRBD2. V lost 4 bases to trimming and J lost 3 bases; unmatched junction nucleotides: 11. The CDR3 is 16 residues long. The germline gives CDR1 SGHNT, CDR2 YYREEE (reference sequence). The CDR3 bases are TGTGCCAGCAGCCCCCGGGGGGGACCCTCGAAAGAGACCCAGTACTTC. Encoded protein: CASSPRGGPSKETQYF.